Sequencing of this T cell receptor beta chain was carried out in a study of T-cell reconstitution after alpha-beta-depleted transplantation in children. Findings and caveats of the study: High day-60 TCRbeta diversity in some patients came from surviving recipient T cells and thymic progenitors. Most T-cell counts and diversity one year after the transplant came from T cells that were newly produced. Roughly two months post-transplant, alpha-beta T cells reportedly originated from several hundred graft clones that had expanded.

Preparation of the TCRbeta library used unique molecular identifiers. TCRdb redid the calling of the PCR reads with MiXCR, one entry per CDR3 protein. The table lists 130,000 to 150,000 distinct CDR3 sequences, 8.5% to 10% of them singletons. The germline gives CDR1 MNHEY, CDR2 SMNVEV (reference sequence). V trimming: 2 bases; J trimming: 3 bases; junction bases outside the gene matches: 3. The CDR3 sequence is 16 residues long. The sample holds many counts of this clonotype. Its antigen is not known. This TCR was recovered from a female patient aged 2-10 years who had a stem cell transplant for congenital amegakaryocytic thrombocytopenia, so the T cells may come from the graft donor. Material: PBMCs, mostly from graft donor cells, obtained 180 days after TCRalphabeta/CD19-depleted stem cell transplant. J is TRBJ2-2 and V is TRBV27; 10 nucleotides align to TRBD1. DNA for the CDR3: TGTGCCAGCAGTTTACACGGGACAGGGGACACCGGGGAGCTGTTTTTT. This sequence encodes CASSLHGTGDTGELFF.